This T cell receptor (beta chain) is drawn from a study of cytomegalovirus exposure and HLA in healthy donors. TCRdb's copy holds only in-frame clones and misses some; the assay was immunoSEQ multiplex PCR. The data contain approximately 54,000 clones, roughly 87% of them singletons. The junction had 9 bases not matched to a gene; V was cut back by 1 base and J by 1 base. CDR3 length: 18 residues. Germline lookup yields CDR1 KGHSH and CDR2 LQKENI. The J gene is TRBJ1-3, the V gene TRBV18, with TRBD1 identical over 8 bases. This receptor was identified in a woman in her late teens or twenties in good health and CMV-seropositive. Sequencing used PBMCs. This CDR3 reads CASSPLGTGRKSGNTIYF. The DNA of the CDR3 is TGTGCCAGCTCACCACTCGGGACAGGCAGAAAATCTGGAAACACCATATATTTT.